A single T cell receptor (beta chain) is shown here with its context. Its antigen is still unknown. These data are taken from a study of T cell responses to AZD1222 COVID-19 vaccine. General study results and limits: Reportedly, nearly half the spike-specific TCRs target unmutated variant regions. Mapped onto spike, vaccine-associated CD4 TCRs spanned it and were dominant at 160-218 and 743-854. A mostly white British donor set with more females was recruited, and clonal diversity was possibly underestimated. Only five to seven AZD1222 recipients were seropositive at baseline.

Trimming stripped 1 base from V and 3 bases from J, with 7 bases between. There are 13 residues in the CDR3. Germline V gene sequence: CDR1 SGHRS, CDR2 YFSETQ. The assay was immunoSEQ multiplex PCR, and TCRdb's table has in-frame clones only and misses some. The repertoire includes 150,000 or so clones, 88% of them detected once, and 5.5% to 7% sits in the top ten. V usage is TRBV5-1 and J usage is TRBJ1-1; D is undetermined. The TCR originated in an adult who had recovered from COVID-19. Material: peripheral blood, obtained after recovery from COVID-19. The CDR3 is CASSLLQDTEAFF. The CDR3 DNA reads TGCGCCAGCAGCTTGTTGCAGGACACTGAAGCTTTCTTT.